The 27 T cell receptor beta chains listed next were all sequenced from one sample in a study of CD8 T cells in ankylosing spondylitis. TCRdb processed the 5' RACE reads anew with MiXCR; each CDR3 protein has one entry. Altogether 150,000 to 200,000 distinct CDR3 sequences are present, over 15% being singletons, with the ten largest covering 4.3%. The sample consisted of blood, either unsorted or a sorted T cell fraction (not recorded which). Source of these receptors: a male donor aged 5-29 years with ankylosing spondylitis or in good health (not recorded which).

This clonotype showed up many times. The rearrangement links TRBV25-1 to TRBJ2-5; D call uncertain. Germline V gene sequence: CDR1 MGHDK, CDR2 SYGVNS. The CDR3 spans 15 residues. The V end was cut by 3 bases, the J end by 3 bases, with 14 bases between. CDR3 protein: CASSDAQALEETQYF. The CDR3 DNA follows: TGTGCCAGCAGTGACGCCCAGGCGCTTGAAGAGACCCAGTACTTC.

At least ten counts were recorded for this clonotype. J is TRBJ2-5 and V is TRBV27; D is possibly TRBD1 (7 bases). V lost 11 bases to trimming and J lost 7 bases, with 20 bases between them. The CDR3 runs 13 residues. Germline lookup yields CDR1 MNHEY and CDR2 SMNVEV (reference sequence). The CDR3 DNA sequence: TGTGCCTCGCAGGGGGGCAGTCTAGGGACCCAGTACTTC. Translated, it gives CASQGGSLGTQYF.

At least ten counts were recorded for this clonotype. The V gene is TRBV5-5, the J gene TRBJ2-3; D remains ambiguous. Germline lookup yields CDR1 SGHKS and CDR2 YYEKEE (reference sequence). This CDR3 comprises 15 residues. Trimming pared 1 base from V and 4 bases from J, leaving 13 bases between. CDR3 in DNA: TGTGCCAGCAGCTTGAGCAGTGCTAGGGCAGATACGCAGTATTTT. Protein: CASSLSSARADTQYF.

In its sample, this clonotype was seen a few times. CDR3 nucleotide sequence: TGCAGTGCTAGTGGCGGACAGGGAACCTACGAGCAGTACTTC. It yields the protein CSASGGQGTYEQYF. This chain links TRBV20-1 with TRBJ2-7, with 8 nucleotides matching TRBD1. The CDR3 consists of 14 residues. The J segment lost 2 bases and the V segment lost 3 bases, leaving 6 bases of the junction unmatched. The germline V gene has CDR1 DFQATT and CDR2 SNEGSKA (reference sequence).

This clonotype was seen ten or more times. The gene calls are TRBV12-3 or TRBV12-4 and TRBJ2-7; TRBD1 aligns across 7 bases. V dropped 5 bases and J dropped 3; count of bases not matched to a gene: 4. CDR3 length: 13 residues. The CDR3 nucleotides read TGTGCCAGCAGTACGCGACAGGGCTACGAGCAGTACTTC. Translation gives CASSTRQGYEQYF.

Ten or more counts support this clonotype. The CDR3 nucleotides are TGTGCCAGCAGTTACCTCACAGGGGGCAACTATGGCTACACCTTC. It encodes CASSYLTGGNYGYTF. The chain recombines TRBV6-5 with TRBJ1-2; 9 bases map to TRBD1. The CDR3 runs 15 residues. Germline V gene sequence: CDR1 MNHEY, CDR2 SVGAGI. After removal of 2 bases from V and 2 bases from J, the junction contained 3 bases not matched to a gene.

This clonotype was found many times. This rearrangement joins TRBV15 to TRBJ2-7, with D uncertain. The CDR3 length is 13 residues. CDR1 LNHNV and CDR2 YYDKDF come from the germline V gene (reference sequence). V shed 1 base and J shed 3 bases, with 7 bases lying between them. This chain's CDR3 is CATSRGISYEQYF. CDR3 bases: TGTGCCACCAGCAGAGGAATCAGCTACGAGCAGTACTTC. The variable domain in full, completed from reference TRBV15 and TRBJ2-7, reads DAMVIQNPRYQVTQFGKPVTLSCSQTLNHNVMYWYQQKSSQAPKLLFHYYDKDFNNEADTPDNFQSRRPNTSFCFLDIRSPGLGDTAMYLCATSRGISYEQYFGPGTRLTVT.

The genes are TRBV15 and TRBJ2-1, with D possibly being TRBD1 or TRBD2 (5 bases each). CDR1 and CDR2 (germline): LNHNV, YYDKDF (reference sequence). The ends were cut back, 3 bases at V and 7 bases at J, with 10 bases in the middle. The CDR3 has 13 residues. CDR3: CATSSEWGNEQFF. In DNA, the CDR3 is TGTGCCACCAGCAGTGAATGGGGGAATGAGCAGTTCTTC. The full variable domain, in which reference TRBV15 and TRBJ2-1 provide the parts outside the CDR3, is DAMVIQNPRYQVTQFGKPVTLSCSQTLNHNVMYWYQQKSSQAPKLLFHYYDKDFNNEADTPDNFQSRRPNTSFCFLDIRSPGLGDTAMYLCATSSEWGNEQFFGPGTRLTVL.

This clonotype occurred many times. Here the CDR3 reads CASSNDLGTGELFF. In DNA, the CDR3 is TGTGCCAGCAGTAACGACCTGGGGACCGGGGAGCTGTTTTTT. The chain employs TRBV7-7 and TRBJ2-2; no clear D. V lost 6 bases and J lost 5, with 13 bases in between. Germline-derived CDR1 and CDR2 are SSHAT and FNYEAQ (reference sequence). The length of the CDR3 is 14 residues.

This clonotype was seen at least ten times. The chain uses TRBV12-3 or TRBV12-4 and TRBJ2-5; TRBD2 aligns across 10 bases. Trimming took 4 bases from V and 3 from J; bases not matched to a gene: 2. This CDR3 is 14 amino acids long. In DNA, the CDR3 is TGTGCCAGCAGTTCGCTAGCGGGAGAAGAGACCCAGTACTTC. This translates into CASSSLAGEETQYF.

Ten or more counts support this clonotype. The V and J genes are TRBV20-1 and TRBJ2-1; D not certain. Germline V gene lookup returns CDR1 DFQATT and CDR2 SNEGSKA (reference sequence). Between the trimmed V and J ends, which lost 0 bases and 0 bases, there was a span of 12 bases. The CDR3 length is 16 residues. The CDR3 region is CSARDLRLSSYNEQFF. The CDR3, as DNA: TGCAGTGCTAGAGATTTGCGTTTAAGCTCCTACAATGAGCAGTTCTTC.

The CDR3 loop reads CASSLATGRTRATEAFF. The DNA for the CDR3 is TGCGCCAGCAGCTTGGCCACAGGGAGAACACGTGCCACTGAAGCTTTCTTT. The rearrangement joins TRBV5-1 to TRBJ1-1; TRBD1 is a possible D gene (6 bases). Germline V lookup: CDR1 SGHRS, CDR2 YFSETQ. The CDR3 extends over 17 amino acids. Trimming took off 0 bases at V and 4 bases at J, with 19 bases between the two ends.

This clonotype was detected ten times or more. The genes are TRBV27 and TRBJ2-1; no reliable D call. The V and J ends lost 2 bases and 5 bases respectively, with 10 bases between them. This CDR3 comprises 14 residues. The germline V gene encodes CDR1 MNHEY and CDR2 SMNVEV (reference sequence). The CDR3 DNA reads TGTGCCAGCAGTTTAGCGGTAGGAAACAATGAGCAGTTCTTC. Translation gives CASSLAVGNNEQFF.

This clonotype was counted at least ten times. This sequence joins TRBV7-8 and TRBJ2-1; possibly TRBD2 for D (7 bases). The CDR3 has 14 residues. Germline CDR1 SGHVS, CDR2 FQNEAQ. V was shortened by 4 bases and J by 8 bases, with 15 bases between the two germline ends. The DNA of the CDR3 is TGTGCCAGCAGCTACGGGGGGCGGAGGGATGAGCAGTTCTTC. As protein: CASSYGGRRDEQFF.

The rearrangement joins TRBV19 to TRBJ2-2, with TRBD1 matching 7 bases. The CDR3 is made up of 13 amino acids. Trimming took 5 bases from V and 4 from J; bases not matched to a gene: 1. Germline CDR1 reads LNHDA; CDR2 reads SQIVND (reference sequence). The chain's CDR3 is CASSSGGTGELFF. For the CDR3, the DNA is TGTGCCAGTAGTTCAGGGGGCACCGGGGAGCTGTTTTTT.

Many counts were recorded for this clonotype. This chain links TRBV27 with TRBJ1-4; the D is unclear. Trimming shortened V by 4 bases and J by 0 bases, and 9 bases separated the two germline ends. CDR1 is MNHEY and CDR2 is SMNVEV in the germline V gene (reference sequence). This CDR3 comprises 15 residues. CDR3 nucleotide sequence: TGTGCCAGCAGTTGGCAGATGTCAACTAATGAAAAACTGTTTTTT. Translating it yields CASSWQMSTNEKLFF.

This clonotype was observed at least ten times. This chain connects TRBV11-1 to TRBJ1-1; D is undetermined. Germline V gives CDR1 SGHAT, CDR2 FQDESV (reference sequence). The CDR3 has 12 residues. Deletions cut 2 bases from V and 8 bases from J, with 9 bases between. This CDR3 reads CASSLLGGEAFF. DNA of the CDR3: TGTGCCAGCAGCTTATTGGGAGGCGAAGCTTTCTTT.

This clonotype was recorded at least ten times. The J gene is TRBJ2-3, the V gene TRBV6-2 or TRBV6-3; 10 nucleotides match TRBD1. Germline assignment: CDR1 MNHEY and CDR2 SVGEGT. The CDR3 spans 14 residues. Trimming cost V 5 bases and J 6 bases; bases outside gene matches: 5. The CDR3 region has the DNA TGTGCCAGCAGTGACAGGGGGCTGTCGGATACGCAGTATTTT. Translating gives CASSDRGLSDTQYF.

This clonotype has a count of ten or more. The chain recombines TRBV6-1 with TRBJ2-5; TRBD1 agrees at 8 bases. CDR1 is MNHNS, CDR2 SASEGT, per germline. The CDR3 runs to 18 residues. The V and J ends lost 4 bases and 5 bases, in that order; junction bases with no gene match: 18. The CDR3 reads CASSVSGTGSLARETQYF. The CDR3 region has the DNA TGTGCCAGCAGTGTTTCCGGGACAGGTTCACTAGCTCGGGAGACCCAGTACTTC.

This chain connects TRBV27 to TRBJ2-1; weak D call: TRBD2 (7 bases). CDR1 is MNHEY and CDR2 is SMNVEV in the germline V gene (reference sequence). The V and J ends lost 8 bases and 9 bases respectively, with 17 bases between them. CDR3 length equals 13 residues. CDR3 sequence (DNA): TGTGCCAGCTTCCCAACAGGGAGGGCTGAGCAGTTCTTC. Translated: CASFPTGRAEQFF.

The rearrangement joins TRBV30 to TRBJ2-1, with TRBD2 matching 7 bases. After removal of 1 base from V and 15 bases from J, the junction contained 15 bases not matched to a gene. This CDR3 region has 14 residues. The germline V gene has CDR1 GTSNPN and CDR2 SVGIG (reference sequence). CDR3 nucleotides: TGTGCCTGGAGTGGAAGACTAGCTGGAGGGCGACGGTTCTTC. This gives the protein CAWSGRLAGGRRFF.

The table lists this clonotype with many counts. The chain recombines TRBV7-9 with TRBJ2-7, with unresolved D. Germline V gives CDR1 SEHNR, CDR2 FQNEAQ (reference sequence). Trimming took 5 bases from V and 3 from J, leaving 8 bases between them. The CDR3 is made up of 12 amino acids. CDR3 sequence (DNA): TGTGCCAGCAGCACAGCGAGCTACGAGCAGTACTTC. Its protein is CASSTASYEQYF.

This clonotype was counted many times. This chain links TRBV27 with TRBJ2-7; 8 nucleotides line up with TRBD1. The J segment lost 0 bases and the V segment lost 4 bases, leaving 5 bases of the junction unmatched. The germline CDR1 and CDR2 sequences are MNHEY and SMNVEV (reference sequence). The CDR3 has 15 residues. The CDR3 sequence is CASSSRTGSSYEQYV. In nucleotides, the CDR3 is TGTGCCAGCAGTTCCCGGACAGGGAGCTCCTACGAGCAGTACGTC.

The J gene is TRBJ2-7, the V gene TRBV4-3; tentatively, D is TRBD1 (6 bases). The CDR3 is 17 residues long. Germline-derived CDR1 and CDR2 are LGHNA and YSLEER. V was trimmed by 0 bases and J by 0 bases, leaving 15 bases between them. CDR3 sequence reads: CASSQDIPGVSSYEQYF. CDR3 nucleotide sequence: TGCGCCAGCAGCCAAGATATCCCAGGGGTTAGCTCCTACGAGCAGTACTTC.

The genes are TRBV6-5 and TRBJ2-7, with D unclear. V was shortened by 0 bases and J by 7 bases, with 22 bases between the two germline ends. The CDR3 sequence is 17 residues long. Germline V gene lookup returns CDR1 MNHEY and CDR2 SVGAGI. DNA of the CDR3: TGTGCCAGCAGTTACTCCCGCACACGGGCGCAAGACGGGGAGCAGTACTTC. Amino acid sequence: CASSYSRTRAQDGEQYF.

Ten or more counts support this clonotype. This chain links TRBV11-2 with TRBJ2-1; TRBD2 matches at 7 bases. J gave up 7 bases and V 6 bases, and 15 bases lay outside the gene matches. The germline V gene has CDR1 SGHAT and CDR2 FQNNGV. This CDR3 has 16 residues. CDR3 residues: CASSPLRGPRGNEQFF. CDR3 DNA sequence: TGTGCCAGCAGTCCCCTGAGAGGGCCGCGGGGGAATGAGCAGTTCTTC.

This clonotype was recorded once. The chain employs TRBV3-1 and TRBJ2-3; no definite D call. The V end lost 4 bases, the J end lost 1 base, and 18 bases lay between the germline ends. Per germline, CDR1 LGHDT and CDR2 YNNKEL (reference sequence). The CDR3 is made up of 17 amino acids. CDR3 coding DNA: TGTGCCAGCAGCCCTCTCCTAAGCGTGGCGGGCACAGATACGCAGTATTTT. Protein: CASSPLLSVAGTDTQYF.